These 11 T cell receptor beta chains were all obtained from the same sample, sequenced in a study of identical twins. Each CDR3 protein is one row after TCRdb ran MiXCR on the 5' RACE reads. The sample yields about 1.7 million distinct CDR3 sequences, around 29% seen once. The sequencing sample was made of cord blood. The receptors were sampled from a newborn girl in good health.

This chain uses TRBV24-1 with TRBJ2-5, with 12 positions matching TRBD2. TRBJ2-7 explains the end of the DNA better; the J call may be wrong. The CDR3 is made up of 13 amino acids. Germline values: CDR1 KGHDR, CDR2 SFDVKD. In nucleotides, the CDR3 is TGTGCCACCAGGGGACTAGCGGGCTACGAGCAGTACTTC. Its translation: CATRGLAGYEQYF.

The rearrangement links TRBV2 to TRBJ1-5; 8 positions match TRBD1. The germline CDR1 and CDR2 sequences are SNHLY and FYNNEI. This CDR3 region has 14 residues. Trimming cost V 7 bases and J 5 bases; bases outside gene matches: 7. CDR3 protein: CASKGTDRDQPQHF. The CDR3, as DNA: TGTGCCAGCAAGGGAACGGACAGGGATCAGCCCCAGCATTTT.

This clonotype has a handful of counts. The genes are TRBV6-1 and TRBJ1-4; a weak D match, TRBD1 (5 bases). V lost 4 bases and J 4 bases, leaving 7 bases between the germline ends. In germline, CDR1 is MNHNS, CDR2 SASEGT. This CDR3 comprises 13 residues. The CDR3 reads CASSAQVNEKLFF. Here the CDR3 DNA reads TGTGCCAGCAGTGCACAGGTTAATGAAAAACTGTTTTTT.

The V gene is TRBV20-1, the J gene TRBJ2-7, with TRBD1 as a possible D gene (6 bases). Germline values: CDR1 DFQATT, CDR2 SNEGSKA (reference sequence). CDR3 length equals 13 residues. CDR3 residues: CSSDRDTSYEQYF. Written as DNA, the CDR3 is TGCAGCTCGGATCGGGACACCTCCTACGAGCAGTACTTC.

This clonotype was picked up a small number of times. J is TRBJ2-2 and V is TRBV2; TRBD2 aligns across 9 bases. This CDR3 spans 15 amino acids. Trimming took 7 bases from V and 7 from J; bases not matched to a gene: 10. CDR1 and CDR2 (germline): SNHLY, FYNNEI. As DNA, the CDR3 is TGTGCCAGCACGGCCCAGGGACTAGCAAGCGGGGAGCTGTTTTTT. It encodes CASTAQGLASGELFF.

This clonotype occurred many times. The J gene is TRBJ2-3, the V gene TRBV29-1, with 16 bases lining up with TRBD2. CDR3 length equals 15 residues. Unmatched junction bases numbered 2, after V lost 3 bases and J lost 5 bases. CDR1 and CDR2 (germline): SQVTM, ANQGSEA. The DNA of the CDR3 is TGCAGCGTTGATGGGACTAGCGGGAGGGGAGATACGCAGTATTTT. Amino acid sequence: CSVDGTSGRGDTQYF.

This chain uses TRBV7-9 with TRBJ1-2; D is unclear. Looked up from germline, CDR1 is SEHNR and CDR2 is FQNEAQ (reference sequence). V was trimmed by 5 bases and J by 3 bases, leaving 16 bases between them. The CDR3 consists of 15 residues. DNA for the CDR3: TGTGCCAGCAGCCCGGACGGCGAAGGATACTATGGCTACACCTTC. Its translation: CASSPDGEGYYGYTF.

This clonotype was found many times. The chain joins TRBV6-2 or TRBV6-3 to TRBJ2-1, with unresolved D. The CDR3 has 11 residues. Germline values: CDR1 MNHEY, CDR2 SVGEGT. Trimming removed 0 bases from V and 8 bases from J, with 2 bases in between. The CDR3: CASSYSDEQFF. CDR3 nucleotide sequence: TGTGCCAGCAGTTACTCTGATGAGCAGTTCTTC.

The V and J genes are TRBV7-8 and TRBJ1-2; maybe TRBD1 (6 bases). CDR3 length: 11 residues. V was cut by 10 bases and J by 7 bases, with 13 bases left in between. The germline V gene has CDR1 SGHVS and CDR2 FQNEAQ. The CDR3 sequence is CATRQAGGYTF. In nucleotides, the CDR3 is TGTGCCACCCGACAGGCGGGTGGCTACACCTTC.

The chain recombines TRBV28 with TRBJ1-1, with D maybe TRBD1 (6 bases). There are 16 residues in the CDR3. The V gene's germline CDR1 is MDHEN and CDR2 SYDVKM. Trimming shortened V by 5 bases and J by 4 bases, and 20 bases separated the two germline ends. The CDR3 here is CASSTSGVSRTTEAFF. CDR3 DNA: TGTGCCAGCAGTACCTCAGGGGTTAGCAGGACCACTGAAGCTTTCTTT.

This clonotype was seen at least ten times. This chain joins TRBV18 and TRBJ2-7; the match to TRBD1 covers 7 bases. This CDR3 contains 14 residues. V gave up 1 base and J gave up 4 bases; unmatched junction bases: 4. Per the germline V gene, CDR1 is KGHSH and CDR2 is LQKENI. As DNA, the CDR3 is TGTGCCAGCTCACCACAGTCAGGGGGATACGAGCAGTACTTC. It specifies CASSPQSGGYEQYF.